This TCR beta chain is drawn from a study of somatic mutations in cytotoxic T cells in rheumatoid arthritis. Study information: The flow sorting of some V beta antibody-stained T-cell populations reached nearly 100% purity, and the sorted populations included V beta1+ cells sequenced for TCRB. The study, taken as a whole, reports: An increase in CD8+ clonality with age was seen in rheumatoid arthritis patients but not in healthy controls. The clonality of CD8+ T cells was not significantly different between rheumatoid arthritis patients and age-matched healthy controls.

Only one count was recorded for this clone. Its antigen remains unknown. The repertoire was sequenced with immunoSEQ multiplex PCR; TCRdb's copy has only in-frame clones and lacks some. The repertoire includes some 14,000 clones, about 77% of them detected once, and 11% to 15% sits in the top ten. Positive magnetic bead selection, which isolated the CD4+ and CD8+ cells, was followed by a flow cytometry check of purity. J lost 5 bases, V lost 1 base, and 6 bases had no gene match. The CDR3 is 14 residues long. The V gene's germline CDR1 is GTSNPN and CDR2 SVGIG (reference sequence). The TCR comes from an adult with rheumatoid arthritis. This chain connects TRBV30 to TRBJ2-7; 9 bases map to TRBD1. The sequenced sample consisted of CD8+ T cells sorted from blood. CDR3 DNA: TGTGCCTGGAGTGACGGGACAGGGATTGACGAGCAGTACTTC. This encodes CAWSDGTGIDEQYF.